The following is a T cell receptor (beta chain) sequence with its context. The sample comes from a study of blood T cell repertoires in COVID-19. Study-wide context: From T cells, B-cell-depleted T cells, or PBMCs came the material, which was cDNA or gDNA.

Per the study methods: How many nucleated cells were present was estimated from reference gene primer amplification. Sequenced by immunoSEQ multiplex PCR; TCRdb stores in-frame clones only, minus some. V and J calls and clone size follow that table, whereas D and trimming were derived from the DNA. The sample contains about 250,000 clones, roughly four fifths of which appear only once. The germline CDR1 and CDR2 sequences are SEHNR and FQNEAQ (reference sequence). V was pared by 0 bases and J by 1 base, with 10 bases between. This CDR3 has 16 residues. Source material: peripheral blood. The chain couples TRBV7-9 to TRBJ1-5; TRBD1 might be the D (5 bases). This receptor was obtained from a woman aged 70 to 79 with acute or convalescent COVID-19. The CDR3 bases are TGTGCCAGCAGCTTAGCCTCAGGGAAGAGCAATCAGCCCCAGCATTTT. Its protein product is CASSLASGKSNQPQHF. Variable domain in full (rest from reference TRBV7-9 and TRBJ1-5): DTGVSQNPRHKITKRGQNVTFRCDPISEHNRLYWYRQTLGQGPEFLTYFQNEAQLEKSRLLSDRFSAERPKGSFSTLEIQRTEQGDSAMYLCASSLASGKSNQPQHFGDGTRLSIL.